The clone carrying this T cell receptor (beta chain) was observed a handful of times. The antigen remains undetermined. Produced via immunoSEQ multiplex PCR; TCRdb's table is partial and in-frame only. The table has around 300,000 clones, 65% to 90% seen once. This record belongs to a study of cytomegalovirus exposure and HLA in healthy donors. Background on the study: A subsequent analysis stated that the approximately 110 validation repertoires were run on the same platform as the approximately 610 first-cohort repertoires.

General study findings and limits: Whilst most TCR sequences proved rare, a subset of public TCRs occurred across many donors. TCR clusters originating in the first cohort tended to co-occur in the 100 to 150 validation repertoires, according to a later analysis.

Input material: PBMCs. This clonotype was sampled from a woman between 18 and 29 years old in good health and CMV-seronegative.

In DNA form, the CDR3 reads TGTGCCAGCAGTGGGGGCGGGGGACTGAAGACCTACGAGCAGTACTTC. Encoded protein: CASSGGGGLKTYEQYF. This chain joins TRBV6-1 and TRBJ2-7, with 7 positions matching TRBD2. The J segment lost 2 bases and the V segment lost 4 bases, leaving 11 bases of the junction unmatched. Germline assignment: CDR1 MNHNS and CDR2 SASEGT. This CDR3 contains 16 residues.